Shown below are 8 T cell receptor beta chains from a single sample sequenced in a study of T cell changes during pregnancy in multiple sclerosis. Data came from immunoSEQ multiplex PCR; TCRdb stores just in-frame clones and leaves some out. The sample gives tens of thousands of clones, around nine tenths of which show up once; less than 15% is in the top ten. Here the sequenced sample was CD8+ T cells from peripheral blood mononuclear cells, taken in the first trimester of pregnancy. These receptors were taken from a female donor in good health, enrolled as a control in a pregnancy study.

The V gene is TRBV6-4, the J gene TRBJ2-3; D is unclear. The germline V gene has CDR1 MRHNA and CDR2 SNTAGT. Trimming took 2 bases from V and 2 from J, leaving 8 bases between them. The CDR3 is 14 residues long. The CDR3: CASSDEPSTDTQYF. The CDR3 coding sequence is TGTGCCAGCAGTGACGAGCCCTCCACAGATACGCAGTATTTT.

The chain has TRBV13 and TRBJ1-4; 8 bases line up with TRBD1. CDR1 and CDR2 (germline): PRHDT, FYEKMQ (reference sequence). Trimming cost V 4 bases and J 6 bases; bases outside gene matches: 10. The CDR3 has 16 amino acids. CDR3 coding DNA: TGTGCCAGCAGCTCCAACCCGACAGGGGCGGATGAAAAACTGTTTTTT. Protein sequence: CASSSNPTGADEKLFF.

V usage is TRBV7-9 and J usage is TRBJ2-6; 7 bases agree with TRBD2. V lost 7 bases and J lost 1; bases outside the gene matches: 10. CDR3 length: 17 amino acids. Germline V gene lookup returns CDR1 SEHNR and CDR2 FQNEAQ (reference sequence). The CDR3 sequence: CASTMGGVRSGANVLTF. In DNA, the CDR3 is TGTGCCAGCACAATGGGGGGGGTAAGATCTGGGGCCAACGTCCTGACTTTC.

The chain is built from TRBV9 and TRBJ2-7; tentatively, D is TRBD2 (5 bases). Per the germline V gene, CDR1 is SGDLS and CDR2 is YYNGEE. Deletions cut 3 bases from V and 5 bases from J, with 15 bases between. This CDR3 has 14 residues. The CDR3 here is CASSGGPFSDEQYF. The CDR3 DNA sequence: TGTGCCAGCAGCGGCGGACCATTTAGCGACGAGCAGTACTTC.

The V gene is TRBV4-1, the J gene TRBJ1-1, with TRBD1 identical over 9 bases. V lost 0 bases and J lost 6; bases outside the gene matches: 8. This CDR3 contains 16 residues. The germline V gene encodes CDR1 MGHRA and CDR2 YSYEKL. CDR3 nucleotides: TGCGCCAGCAGCCAAGATCCGGACAGGGGAGGGTCTGAAGCTTTCTTT. Translating it yields CASSQDPDRGGSEAFF.

The rearrangement links TRBV18 to TRBJ1-1; a possible D gene is TRBD1 (6 bases). This CDR3 has 14 residues. Germline V CDR1 and CDR2: KGHSH, LQKENI. V was clipped by 3 bases and J by 1 base, with 9 bases between them. CDR3 DNA: TGTGCCAGCTCACCGGGGGCAGGGAACACTGAAGCTTTCTTT. It is translated as CASSPGAGNTEAFF.

The chain has TRBV19 and TRBJ2-5, with unresolved D. This CDR3 has 12 residues. The V gene's germline CDR1 is LNHDA and CDR2 SQIVND (reference sequence). Trimming took 4 bases from V and 2 from J, leaving 5 bases between them. The CDR3, as DNA: TGTGCCAGTAGTACCAGGCAAGAGACCCAGTACTTC. Translating it yields CASSTRQETQYF.

The chain couples TRBV19 to TRBJ1-4, with D unresolved. Per the germline V gene, CDR1 is LNHDA and CDR2 is SQIVND (reference sequence). This CDR3 comprises 12 residues. V lost 10 bases and J 0 bases, leaving 6 bases between the germline ends. Here the CDR3 reads CATSATNEKLFF. CDR3 sequence (DNA): TGTGCCACCAGTGCAACTAATGAAAAACTGTTTTTT.